One and the same sample provided the 31 T cell receptor beta chains below, sequenced in a study of blood T cell repertoires in COVID-19. Assay used: immunoSEQ multiplex PCR; TCRdb lists only in-frame clones, some missing. The table lists under 100,000 clones, just under 85% of them singletons. Source material: peripheral blood. Receptors originate from a man aged 50 to 59 with acute or convalescent COVID-19.

Turning to this clone: This sample also contains other DNA sequences that code for the same CDR3. The gene calls are TRBV5-1 and TRBJ1-1; D gene uncertain. The V end was cut by 0 bases, the J end by 2 bases, with 5 bases between. The germline CDR1 and CDR2 sequences are SGHRS and YFSETQ. This CDR3 contains 13 residues. The CDR3, as DNA: TGCGCCAGCAGCTTGGGAGTTAACACTGAAGCTTTCTTT. Amino acid sequence: CASSLGVNTEAFF.

The chain carries TRBV2 and TRBJ2-5; unclear D gene. Germline V gene sequence: CDR1 SNHLY, CDR2 FYNNEI. This CDR3 is built from 13 residues. The ends were cut back, 4 bases at V and 4 bases at J, with 10 bases in the middle. The CDR3 protein is CASSGALGETQYF. The CDR3 DNA reads TGTGCCAGCAGTGGGGCCCTGGGAGAGACCCAGTACTTC.

This chain links TRBV7-6 with TRBJ2-7, with 8 bases identical to TRBD2. V shed 1 base, J shed 5 bases, and the junction held 10 bases outside the gene matches. Per the germline V gene, CDR1 is SGHVS and CDR2 is FNYEAQ. The CDR3 loop spans 16 amino acids. CDR3 loop: CASSLVIRAGVDEQYF. The CDR3 DNA reads as TGTGCCAGCAGCTTAGTTATTAGAGCGGGGGTTGACGAGCAGTACTTC. The entire variable domain, with the rest obtained from reference TRBV7-6 and TRBJ2-7, is as follows: GAGVSQSPRYKVTKRGQDVALRCDPISGHVSLYWYRQALGQGPEFLTYFNYEAQQDKSGLPNDRFSAERPEGSISTLTIQRTEQRDSAMYRCASSLVIRAGVDEQYFGPGTRLTVT.

V and J are TRBV7-9 and TRBJ2-3; 8 nucleotides line up with TRBD2. Germline CDR1 and CDR2: SEHNR and FQNEAQ (reference sequence). This CDR3 has 15 residues. V lost 5 bases to trimming and J lost 5 bases; unmatched junction nucleotides: 9. Written as DNA, the CDR3 is TGTGCCAGCAGCACTCGGGCTAGCGGGCAAGATACGCAGTATTTT. Translation gives CASSTRASGQDTQYF.

The chain carries TRBV6-2 or TRBV6-3 and TRBJ1-5; a possible D gene is TRBD1 (6 bases). V lost 4 bases to trimming and J lost 3 bases, with 7 bases between them. Looked up from germline, CDR1 is MNHEY and CDR2 is SVGEGT. The CDR3 covers 13 residues. For the CDR3, the DNA is TGTGCCAGCAGTTGGACAGCCAATCAGCCCCAGCATTTT. It codes for CASSWTANQPQHF.

The CDR3: CASRLPGQGVDTQYF. The CDR3 coding sequence is TGTGCCAGTCGCCTCCCGGGACAGGGGGTTGATACGCAGTATTTT. The rearrangement links TRBV6-5 to TRBJ2-3, with TRBD1 identical over 11 bases. The ends lost 9 bases at V and 6 bases at J; junction bases unmatched: 11. The CDR3 has 15 amino acids. The germline CDR1 and CDR2 sequences are MNHEY and SVGAGI.

The V gene is TRBV14, the J gene TRBJ2-3; 12 positions agree with TRBD2. V shed 0 bases and J 2 bases; nucleotides not matched to a gene: 9. CDR3 length: 19 residues. The germline V gene has CDR1 SGHDN and CDR2 FVKESK. The CDR3 here is CASSQEGLLAGGLTDTQYF. In DNA, the CDR3 is TGTGCCAGCAGCCAAGAGGGGTTACTAGCGGGGGGCCTCACAGATACGCAGTATTTT.

This chain connects TRBV29-1 to TRBJ2-3; 7 bases are shared with TRBD2. Per germline, CDR1 SQVTM and CDR2 ANQGSEA. This CDR3 region has 14 residues. The V and J ends lost 4 bases and 2 bases, in that order; junction bases with no gene match: 6. The CDR3: CSVVGGSYTDTQYF. The CDR3 nucleotides read TGCAGCGTTGTGGGAGGGAGTTACACAGATACGCAGTATTTT.

This clone appeared once. The rearrangement joins TRBV5-4 to TRBJ2-6, with 8 positions matching TRBD1. The J segment lost 3 bases and the V segment lost 4 bases, leaving 15 bases of the junction unmatched. The germline V gene has CDR1 SGHNT and CDR2 YYREEE (reference sequence). CDR3 length: 19 residues. The CDR3, as DNA: TGTGCCAGCAGCCTACCCCTCGGGCAGGGGGCTGGTGGGGCCAACGTCCTGACTTTC. It codes for CASSLPLGQGAGGANVLTF.

The rearrangement joins TRBV2 to TRBJ1-1; D unclear. The CDR3 runs to 12 residues. The V end was cut by 8 bases, the J end by 0 bases, with 7 bases between. Germline lookup yields CDR1 SNHLY and CDR2 FYNNEI. The CDR3 reads CASLAVNTEAFF. The CDR3, as DNA: TGTGCCAGCTTGGCAGTGAACACTGAAGCTTTCTTT.

This chain joins TRBV7-9 and TRBJ2-7; 7 nucleotides agree with TRBD1. V was clipped by 5 bases and J by 7 bases; unmatched bases: 11. The CDR3 is 14 amino acids. The V gene's germline CDR1 is SEHNR and CDR2 FQNEAQ (reference sequence). CDR3: CASSGDVTGSEQYF. The DNA for the CDR3 is TGTGCCAGCAGCGGAGATGTGACAGGGAGTGAGCAGTACTTC.

The rearrangement joins TRBV7-2 to TRBJ1-5; 8 bases are shared with TRBD1. CDR1 and CDR2 (germline): SGHTA, FQGNSA. The ends lost 5 bases at V and 6 bases at J; junction bases unmatched: 9. This CDR3 region has 15 residues. As DNA, the CDR3 is TGTGCCAGCAGCCCTGGACAGGGAGGAACTCAGCCCCAGCATTTT. Its translation is CASSPGQGGTQPQHF. Based on the CDR3 plus reference TRBV7-2 and TRBJ1-5, the full variable domain is GAGVSQSPSNKVTEKGKDVELRCDPISGHTALYWYRQSLGQGLEFLIYFQGNSAPDKSGLPSDRFSAERTGGSVSTLTIQRTQQEDSAVYLCASSPGQGGTQPQHFGDGTRLSIL.

This CDR3 reads CASSRDKQETQYF. The DNA for the CDR3 is TGTGCCAGCAGTCGTGACAAGCAAGAGACCCAGTACTTC. The chain couples TRBV12-3 or TRBV12-4 to TRBJ2-5; D gene ambiguous. V shed 5 bases and J shed 2 bases, with 9 bases lying between them. This CDR3 is built from 13 residues.

V usage is TRBV19 and J usage is TRBJ2-3, with 7 bases matching TRBD1. This CDR3 is 13 amino acids long. Trimming took 8 bases from V and 1 from J; bases not matched to a gene: 3. Germline V gene lookup returns CDR1 LNHDA and CDR2 SQIVND (reference sequence). The chain's CDR3 is CASGDSRTDTQYF. The CDR3, as DNA: TGTGCCAGTGGGGACAGCCGCACAGATACGCAGTATTTT.

The chain employs TRBV6-2 or TRBV6-3 and TRBJ1-4; tentative D call: TRBD1 (6 bases). V lost 5 bases and J 2 bases, leaving 15 bases between the germline ends. This CDR3 comprises 16 residues. CDR1 is MNHEY and CDR2 is SVGEGT in the germline V gene. The CDR3 nucleotides are TGTGCCAGCAGTCCGACAGGTCCGGGGACTAATGAAAAACTGTTTTTT. It is translated as CASSPTGPGTNEKLFF.

The V and J genes are TRBV28 and TRBJ1-2, with D perhaps TRBD1 (5 bases). The CDR3 sequence is 13 residues long. CDR1 is MDHEN and CDR2 is SYDVKM in the germline V gene. V gave up 3 bases and J gave up 8 bases, with 13 bases separating them. The CDR3 DNA is TGTGCCAGCAGTTTGGGGGGGTCGGTGGGCTACACCTTC. Translated, it gives CASSLGGSVGYTF.

The chain links TRBV28 to TRBJ2-7; TRBD1 matches at 7 bases. The CDR3 has 15 amino acids. V lost 5 bases to trimming and J lost 5 bases; unmatched junction nucleotides: 12. CDR1 is MDHEN and CDR2 is SYDVKM in the germline V gene. CDR3 nucleotides: TGTGCCAGCAGTGGGCCACAGGGGAATGTCAACGAGCAGTACTTC. Translation gives CASSGPQGNVNEQYF.

V usage is TRBV19 and J usage is TRBJ2-3; 10 nucleotides agree with TRBD1. The CDR3 loop spans 14 amino acids. The V gene's germline CDR1 is LNHDA and CDR2 SQIVND (reference sequence). The ends lost 6 bases at V and 2 bases at J; junction bases unmatched: 2. DNA for the CDR3: TGTGCCAGTAGGGACAGGGGGAACACAGATACGCAGTATTTT. Its translation: CASRDRGNTDTQYF.

The chain carries TRBV25-1 and TRBJ2-5; the D gene is possibly TRBD1 (6 bases). Trimming pared 2 bases from V and 1 base from J, leaving 11 bases between. The germline gives CDR1 MGHDK, CDR2 SYGVNS. This CDR3 is built from 15 residues. CDR3: CASSEGQILQETQYF. The CDR3 nucleotides are TGTGCCAGCAGTGAAGGACAGATCCTCCAAGAGACCCAGTACTTC.

The rearrangement uses TRBV7-2 and TRBJ2-7; a weak D match, TRBD2 (5 bases). CDR1 and CDR2 from the germline V gene are SGHTA and FQGNSA. CDR3 length: 15 residues. V shed 2 bases and J shed 4 bases, with 15 bases lying between them. The CDR3 region is CASSLQSTGGYEQYF. In DNA form, the CDR3 reads TGTGCCAGCAGCTTACAAAGCACGGGCGGGTACGAGCAGTACTTC.

CDR3 DNA sequence: TGTGCCAGCAGCGTGGCAGGGGACTACGAGCAGTACTTC. Amino acid sequence: CASSVAGDYEQYF. The rearrangement uses TRBV9 and TRBJ2-7; maybe TRBD1 (6 bases). The CDR3 loop spans 13 amino acids. V was shortened by 2 bases and J by 3 bases, with 9 bases between the two germline ends. From germline, CDR1 is SGDLS and CDR2 YYNGEE.

The CDR3 nucleotides read TGTGCCAGTTCACCTAATAGGGGGGGAGTCAATGAGCAGTTCTTC. It encodes CASSPNRGGVNEQFF. The V and J genes are TRBV11-2 and TRBJ2-1; weak D call: TRBD2 (7 bases). In germline, CDR1 is SGHAT, CDR2 FQNNGV. V dropped 9 bases and J dropped 6 bases, with 21 bases sitting between them. This CDR3 contains 15 residues.

The rearrangement joins TRBV6-5 to TRBJ2-7; the match to TRBD1 covers 8 bases. The germline V gene has CDR1 MNHEY and CDR2 SVGAGI. This CDR3 spans 15 amino acids. Losses at the gene ends were 7 bases for V and 6 bases for J; bases not matched to a gene: 14. The CDR3 reads CASTLSRTGIVEQYF. CDR3 sequence (DNA): TGTGCCAGCACTCTATCTCGGACAGGGATTGTCGAGCAGTACTTC.

The gene calls are TRBV18 and TRBJ2-7; 9 nucleotides agree with TRBD2. Germline CDR1 reads KGHSH; CDR2 reads LQKENI. This CDR3 contains 14 residues. J was trimmed by 7 bases and V by 3 bases; bases with no gene match: 7. The CDR3 protein is CASSPAGGPGEQYF. The CDR3 region has the DNA TGTGCCAGCTCACCGGCGGGAGGGCCGGGGGAGCAGTACTTC.

The chain combines TRBV9 with TRBJ2-7; TRBD2 matches at 9 bases. CDR3 length: 15 amino acids. Germline V gene lookup returns CDR1 SGDLS and CDR2 YYNGEE. Losses at the gene ends were 3 bases for V and 3 bases for J; bases not matched to a gene: 7. The CDR3, as DNA: TGTGCCAGCAGCGAGTCTAGCGGGGCCCACTACGAGCAGTACTTC. Protein product: CASSESSGAHYEQYF.

The chain combines TRBV30 with TRBJ1-3, with 7 bases that match TRBD1. The CDR3 extends over 14 amino acids. With 5 bases clipped from V and 7 bases from J, the junction kept 11 bases outside the gene matches. CDR1 and CDR2 (germline): GTSNPN, SVGIG (reference sequence). This CDR3 is CAWGRDTGANTIYF. For the CDR3, the DNA is TGTGCCTGGGGGAGGGATACAGGGGCGAACACCATATATTTT.

The chain employs TRBV5-4 and TRBJ2-3; D gene unclear. The CDR3 spans 12 residues. Germline values: CDR1 SGHNT, CDR2 YYREEE (reference sequence). V was shortened by 4 bases and J by 5 bases, with 8 bases between the two germline ends. The CDR3 bases are TGTGCCAGCAGCCTCCAGGAAGATACGCAGTATTTT. Translating gives CASSLQEDTQYF.

This sequence joins TRBV7-2 and TRBJ2-7, with 10 positions matching TRBD1. The CDR3 is 17 residues long. V lost 5 bases, J lost 0 bases, and 10 bases stayed unmatched. The germline V gene has CDR1 SGHTA and CDR2 FQGNSA. The CDR3 loop is CASSARTGGSSSYEQYF. In DNA form, the CDR3 reads TGTGCCAGCAGCGCCCGGACAGGGGGTTCGAGCTCCTACGAGCAGTACTTC.

Worth noting for this clone: This specimen includes other DNA sequences encoding the same CDR3. The V call is TRBV11-2, the J call TRBJ2-5; 10 bases map to TRBD2. Germline trimming cut 2 bases from V and 5 bases from J; bases unmatched to any gene: 5. This CDR3 is 15 amino acids long. Germline-derived CDR1 and CDR2 are SGHAT and FQNNGV. CDR3 in DNA: TGTGCCAGCAGCTTACAGCGGGGGGGCGGGGAGACCCAGTACTTC. Its protein is CASSLQRGGGETQYF.

The chain has TRBV19 and TRBJ2-2; 11 bases line up with TRBD2. Trimming removed 4 bases from V and 5 bases from J; junction bases left unmatched: 3. CDR3 length equals 15 residues. Germline V gene sequence: CDR1 LNHDA, CDR2 SQIVND (reference sequence). CDR3 in amino acids: CASSKGTSGTGELFF. CDR3 DNA sequence: TGTGCCAGTAGTAAAGGGACTAGCGGAACCGGGGAGCTGTTTTTT.

The gene calls are TRBV5-8 and TRBJ1-1, with D perhaps matching TRBD1 (5 bases). Germline values: CDR1 SGHTS, CDR2 YDEGEE. This CDR3 contains 13 residues. Deletions cut 6 bases from V and 4 bases from J, with 13 bases between. The CDR3 DNA follows: TGTGCCAGCAACCTTCAGGGAGGCACTGAAGCTTTCTTT. Encoded protein: CASNLQGGTEAFF.